The 11 T cell receptor beta chains given below trace back to one sample, sequenced in a study of Tregs in tolerant kidney transplant recipients. The table came from immunoSEQ multiplex PCR; TCRdb's copy has only in-frame clones and leaves some out. This table has more than 4,000 clones, roughly 43% appearing once. These receptors' antigens are unknown. The sequencing sample was made of CD8+ T cells from blood cultured with allogeneic cells. Receptors were obtained from a human donor in good health.

This chain uses TRBV11-2 with TRBJ2-1, with no clear D. The CDR3 has 14 residues. V was trimmed by 4 bases and J by 6 bases, leaving 13 bases between them. Germline V gene sequence: CDR1 SGHAT, CDR2 FQNNGV. The CDR3 spells CASSSLDSGNEQFF. The CDR3 DNA is TGTGCCAGCAGCTCCCTTGACTCGGGCAATGAGCAGTTCTTC.

The chain carries TRBV7-3 and TRBJ1-2; 7 bases fit TRBD1. V shed 5 bases, J shed 0 bases, and the junction held 12 bases outside the gene matches. Germline V lookup: CDR1 SGHTA, CDR2 FQGTGA. CDR3 length: 17 residues. The CDR3 nucleotides are TGTGCCAGCAGCCCCATCGGACAGGAATTAGCTAACTATGGCTACACCTTC. The encoded protein is CASSPIGQELANYGYTF.

This clone is termed medium-sized (0.01 to 0.1%). This rearrangement joins TRBV28 to TRBJ2-3, with a tentative D call TRBD2 (6 bases). The CDR3 is made up of 15 amino acids. CDR1 is MDHEN, CDR2 SYDVKM, per germline. V was pared by 5 bases and J by 3 bases, with 15 bases between. The CDR3 nucleotides are TGTGCCAGCAGTCGCTCCGGGACTTATACAGATACGCAGTATTTT. Protein sequence: CASSRSGTYTDTQYF.

The CDR3 coding sequence is TGTGCCAGCAGCTTAGCCCCCTGGGGAGCGAACACTGAAGCTTTCTTT. Protein product: CASSLAPWGANTEAFF. The chain has TRBV7-6 and TRBJ1-1; D ambiguous. Trimming pared 0 bases from V and 1 base from J, leaving 12 bases between. CDR3 size: 16 residues. Germline CDR1 is SGHVS and CDR2 is FNYEAQ.

The chain recombines TRBV7-6 with TRBJ2-3, with unresolved D. V was pared by 5 bases and J by 5 bases, with 11 bases between. CDR3 length equals 13 residues. In germline, CDR1 is SGHVS, CDR2 FNYEAQ. CDR3 coding DNA: TGTGCCAGCAGCCAGTGGTTAGGAGATACGCAGTATTTT. Protein product: CASSQWLGDTQYF.

The chain has TRBV9 and TRBJ2-3; unclear D gene. The germline V and J ends were trimmed by 0 bases and 2 bases, with 13 bases remaining between them. The CDR3 runs 16 residues. Germline CDR1 and CDR2: SGDLS and YYNGEE. The CDR3 nucleotides are TGTGCCAGCAGCGTAGAGTTAGGTGGTCCCACAGATACGCAGTATTTT. Protein sequence: CASSVELGGPTDTQYF.

The gene calls are TRBV10-3 and TRBJ2-4, with 8 positions matching TRBD1. CDR3 length equals 17 residues. The V gene's germline CDR1 is ENHRY and CDR2 SYGVKD. Trimming took 0 bases from V and 6 from J; bases not matched to a gene: 10. The CDR3 here is CAISESGQGARRNIQYF. CDR3 sequence (DNA): TGTGCCATCAGTGAGTCAGGTCAGGGGGCGCGCAGAAACATTCAGTACTTC.

The chain links TRBV5-4 to TRBJ2-3; tentative D call: TRBD2 (6 bases). Trimming shortened V by 4 bases and J by 1 base, and 16 bases separated the two germline ends. Germline CDR1 reads SGHNT; CDR2 reads YYREEE (reference sequence). The CDR3 contains 16 residues. This CDR3 reads CASSPPGSSGTDTQYF. As DNA, the CDR3 is TGTGCCAGCAGCCCCCCAGGGTCTAGCGGCACAGATACGCAGTATTTT. The full variable domain, in which reference TRBV5-4 and TRBJ2-3 provide the parts outside the CDR3, is ETGVTQSPTHLIKTRGQQVTLRCSSQSGHNTVSWYQQALGQGPQFIFQYYREEENGRGNFPPRFSGLQFPNYSSELNVNALELDDSALYLCASSPPGSSGTDTQYFGPGTRLTVL.

The V and J genes are TRBV5-4 and TRBJ2-5; 11 bases are shared with TRBD2. The germline V gene encodes CDR1 SGHNT and CDR2 YYREEE (reference sequence). The CDR3 extends over 16 amino acids. V trimming: 5 bases; J trimming: 5 bases; junction bases outside the gene matches: 11. The CDR3 region has the DNA TGTGCCAGCAGGACCCACGGTAGCGGGGGGGTGGAGACCCAGTACTTC. Protein sequence: CASRTHGSGGVETQYF.

Judged by abundance, this clone is medium-sized (0.01 to 0.1%). The chain is built from TRBV11-2 and TRBJ2-7; no definite D call. Trimming removed 1 base from V and 4 bases from J, with 14 bases in between. Germline loops: CDR1 SGHAT, CDR2 FQNNGV. The CDR3 has 15 residues. CDR3 in amino acids: CASSLGGSRAYEQYF. The DNA of the CDR3 is TGTGCCAGCAGCTTAGGGGGAAGTAGGGCATACGAGCAGTACTTC.

J is TRBJ1-1 and V is TRBV6-5; D is possibly TRBD1 (5 bases). The CDR3 has 15 residues. Trimming took 5 bases from V and 10 from J, leaving 23 bases between them. Germline V gives CDR1 MNHEY, CDR2 SVGAGI. The CDR3 loop is CASSPNQRRGLRAFF. The DNA of the CDR3 is TGTGCCAGCAGTCCCAACCAACGAAGGGGACTAAGAGCTTTCTTT.